Listed here are 23 T cell receptor beta chains from one sample, sequenced in a study of T cells in Graves' hyperthyroidism and ophthalmopathy. Amplified TCR beta CDR3 regions derived from RNA transcripts. Using the HTBI primer set, a first-round RT-PCR was run on the TCR CDR3. A single record per CDR3 protein comes from TCRdb applying MiXCR to the multiplex PCR reads. Among roughly 700,000 distinct CDR3 sequences, roughly a sixth were seen once, and the ten largest hold around 16%. The sequenced sample was blood. These receptors all come from a man aged 50-60 years with Graves' hyperthyroidism.

This clonotype was picked up many times. The rearrangement joins TRBV12-3 or TRBV12-4 to TRBJ2-1; 7 bases line up with TRBD1. The CDR3 has 13 residues. With V trimmed by 5 bases and J by 7 bases, 5 bases remained unmatched. DNA for the CDR3: TGTGCCAGCAGTAACAGGGGCAGGAATGAGCAGTTCTTC. Protein: CASSNRGRNEQFF.

This clonotype was counted only a few times. The rearrangement uses TRBV19 and TRBJ1-5; D possibly corresponds to TRBD1 (5 bases). The CDR3 has 13 residues. Trimming removed 10 bases at V and 0 bases at J, with 10 bases between. Germline lookup yields CDR1 LNHDA and CDR2 SQIVND (reference sequence). The CDR3 loop reads CAIDSNSNQPQHF. CDR3 nucleotides: TGTGCCATCGACAGTAATAGCAATCAGCCCCAGCATTTT.

This clonotype has at least ten counts. The chain uses TRBV5-1 and TRBJ2-1, with D perhaps TRBD1 (6 bases). V was pared by 1 base and J by 0 bases, with 11 bases between. The CDR3 contains 16 residues. CDR1 and CDR2 (germline): SGHRS, YFSETQ. The CDR3 is CASSLPRGGSYNEQFF. CDR3 DNA: TGCGCCAGCAGCTTGCCTAGAGGGGGCTCCTACAATGAGCAGTTCTTC.

The V call is TRBV14, the J call TRBJ2-1; TRBD2 matches at 10 bases. CDR3 size: 17 residues. V lost 4 bases to trimming and J lost 4 bases; unmatched junction nucleotides: 10. CDR1 and CDR2 from the germline V gene are SGHDN and FVKESK. Written as DNA, the CDR3 is TGTGCCAGCAGCCCCCCCTCGAGCGGGAGGGCGTACAATGAGCAGTTCTTC. It is translated as CASSPPSSGRAYNEQFF.

The rearrangement uses TRBV4-3 and TRBJ2-1; a possible D gene is TRBD2 (6 bases). Germline CDR1 reads LGHNA; CDR2 reads YSLEER. V lost 0 bases and J lost 6, with 12 bases in between. CDR3 length: 15 residues. In DNA form, the CDR3 reads TGCGCCAGCAGCCAAGAGACGGACTACGGCAATGAGCAGTTCTTC. Translating gives CASSQETDYGNEQFF.

This clonotype has more than one count but fewer than ten. This chain links TRBV5-1 with TRBJ2-7; 10 bases match TRBD2. Trimming took 0 bases from V and 3 from J; bases not matched to a gene: 3. The CDR3 contains 15 residues. Per the germline V gene, CDR1 is SGHRS and CDR2 is YFSETQ. The CDR3: CASSLAASGSYEQYF. CDR3 sequence (DNA): TGCGCCAGCAGCTTGGCGGCTAGCGGGAGCTACGAGCAGTACTTC.

This clonotype was recorded many times. V gene TRBV19 combines with J gene TRBJ1-2; the D gene is possibly TRBD1 (5 bases). Looked up from germline, CDR1 is LNHDA and CDR2 is SQIVND (reference sequence). The CDR3 loop spans 14 amino acids. V shed 5 bases and J shed 8 bases, with 18 bases lying between them. The CDR3 is CASSPPGPAEGYTF. The DNA of the CDR3 is TGTGCCAGTAGTCCGCCGGGACCGGCTGAGGGCTACACCTTC.

This clonotype was seen many times. The V and J genes are TRBV7-9 and TRBJ1-1; maybe TRBD1 (5 bases). The CDR3 runs 14 residues. Germline V gene data show CDR1 as SEHNR and CDR2 as FQNEAQ (reference sequence). V was pared by 3 bases and J by 3 bases, with 11 bases between. The CDR3 is CASSFRGMDTEAFF. In DNA, the CDR3 is TGTGCCAGCAGCTTCCGGGGGATGGACACTGAAGCTTTCTTT. Combining the CDR3 with reference TRBV7-9 and TRBJ1-1 gives the whole variable domain DTGVSQNPRHKITKRGQNVTFRCDPISEHNRLYWYRQTLGQGPEFLTYFQNEAQLEKSRLLSDRFSAERPKGSFSTLEIQRTEQGDSAMYLCASSFRGMDTEAFFGQGTRLTVV.

This clonotype appeared many times. The rearrangement uses TRBV7-9 and TRBJ2-7; the D call may be TRBD1 or TRBD2 (5 bases each). The germline V and J ends were trimmed by 5 bases and 4 bases, with 18 bases remaining between them. This CDR3 has 15 residues. Germline loops: CDR1 SEHNR, CDR2 FQNEAQ (reference sequence). Here the CDR3 reads CASSATGTDLYEQYF. CDR3 in DNA: TGTGCCAGCAGCGCCACCGGGACGGACCTTTACGAGCAGTACTTC.

This clonotype was picked up many times. J is TRBJ2-1 and V is TRBV19; either TRBD1 or TRBD2 may supply D (5 bases each). The germline V gene encodes CDR1 LNHDA and CDR2 SQIVND (reference sequence). This CDR3 region has 16 residues. The ends were cut back, 4 bases at V and 0 bases at J, with 13 bases in the middle. The CDR3 sequence is CASSRGRDGSYNEQFF. The CDR3 DNA follows: TGTGCCAGTAGTAGAGGACGGGACGGCTCCTACAATGAGCAGTTCTTC.

This sequence joins TRBV28 and TRBJ2-4; 7 bases line up with TRBD1. CDR1 and CDR2 (germline): MDHEN, SYDVKM. V lost 6 bases and J lost 0; bases outside the gene matches: 8. The CDR3 covers 16 residues. The CDR3 sequence: CASRITGAIAKNIQYF. The CDR3 DNA is TGTGCCAGCAGGATTACAGGGGCTATAGCCAAAAACATTCAGTACTTC.

The V call is TRBV7-9, the J call TRBJ2-2; D is undetermined. This CDR3 is built from 13 residues. V was trimmed by 3 bases and J by 6 bases, leaving 8 bases between them. From germline, CDR1 is SEHNR and CDR2 FQNEAQ (reference sequence). The CDR3 sequence: CASSLAPPGELFF. The CDR3 DNA follows: TGTGCCAGCAGCTTGGCGCCCCCCGGGGAGCTGTTTTTT. The full variable domain, completed using reference TRBV7-9 and TRBJ2-2, is DTGVSQNPRHKITKRGQNVTFRCDPISEHNRLYWYRQTLGQGPEFLTYFQNEAQLEKSRLLSDRFSAERPKGSFSTLEIQRTEQGDSAMYLCASSLAPPGELFFGEGSRLTVL.

This clonotype came up a few times. The rearrangement uses TRBV3-1 and TRBJ1-1, with D unresolved. In germline, CDR1 is LGHDT, CDR2 YNNKEL (reference sequence). Trimming cost V 4 bases and J 0 bases, with 9 bases left between them. This CDR3 is 14 amino acids long. CDR3 amino acids: CASSRSPLNTEAFF. CDR3 DNA sequence: TGTGCCAGCAGCCGTAGCCCCTTGAACACTGAAGCTTTCTTT.

In its sample, this clonotype was seen many times. The chain recombines TRBV11-2 with TRBJ2-7; D remains ambiguous. Germline lookup yields CDR1 SGHAT and CDR2 FQNNGV. V gave up 3 bases and J gave up 3 bases, with 12 bases separating them. The CDR3 sequence is 14 residues long. The CDR3 is CASSLGYLHYEQYF. The CDR3 DNA is TGTGCCAGCAGCTTGGGCTACTTACACTACGAGCAGTACTTC.

This clonotype was counted between two and nine times. The V call is TRBV3-1, the J call TRBJ1-4, with TRBD1 matching over 7 bases. This CDR3 is built from 15 residues. V gave up 6 bases and J gave up 3 bases; unmatched junction bases: 7. CDR1 LGHDT and CDR2 YNNKEL come from the germline V gene (reference sequence). The CDR3 DNA sequence: TGTGCCAGCAGTAATAGACAGGGTGCTAATGAAAAACTGTTTTTT. It yields the protein CASSNRQGANEKLFF.

This clonotype has ten or more counts. The chain carries TRBV2 and TRBJ2-4; 7 nucleotides agree with TRBD1. The J segment lost 5 bases and the V segment lost 7 bases, leaving 5 bases of the junction unmatched. This CDR3 spans 13 amino acids. CDR1 and CDR2 from the germline V gene are SNHLY and FYNNEI. The CDR3 DNA follows: TGTGCCAGCACTCGACAGGGAGAAAACATTCAGTACTTC. This codes for CASTRQGENIQYF.

This clonotype was counted ten times or more. V usage is TRBV18 and J usage is TRBJ2-7, with D perhaps matching TRBD2 (5 bases). The CDR3 contains 15 residues. Deletions cut 0 bases from V and 4 bases from J, with 13 bases between. CDR1 and CDR2 from the germline V gene are KGHSH and LQKENI. CDR3 in DNA: TGTGCCAGCTCACCACCGGAGTCAGGACTTTACGAGCAGTACTTC. Translating it yields CASSPPESGLYEQYF.

This clonotype was seen a handful of times. J is TRBJ2-7 and V is TRBV7-6; TRBD2 matches at 8 bases. This CDR3 is built from 14 residues. Losses at the gene ends were 5 bases for V and 4 bases for J; bases not matched to a gene: 7. Germline CDR1 reads SGHVS; CDR2 reads FNYEAQ. The DNA for the CDR3 is TGTGCCAGCAGCCCAAGCGGGAGTGTTTACGAGCAGTACTTC. It codes for CASSPSGSVYEQYF.

This clonotype has just a few counts. A much more abundant neighbour one base away suggests this may be a read error. J is TRBJ2-7 and V is TRBV6-1; 8 bases line up with TRBD1. Trimming removed 5 bases from V and 7 bases from J; junction bases left unmatched: 7. Per the germline V gene, CDR1 is MNHNS and CDR2 is SASEGT. The CDR3 length is 13 residues. This CDR3 reads CASSLRQGMEQYF. CDR3 nucleotide sequence: TGTGCCAGCAGTCTAAGACAGGGGATGGAGCAGTACTTC.

A remark on this clonotype: This may be a read error: a much more frequent sequence differs by one nucleotide. The chain has TRBV20-1 and TRBJ2-1, with no clear D. CDR3 length: 15 amino acids. Germline values: CDR1 DFQATT, CDR2 SNEGSKA (reference sequence). The germline V and J ends were trimmed by 3 bases and 2 bases, with 14 bases remaining between them. CDR3 protein: CSASGLPSPYNEQFF. CDR3 DNA sequence: TGCAGTGCTAGCGGGCTTCCGAGCCCCTACAATGAGCAGTTCTTC.

The V gene is TRBV27, the J gene TRBJ2-2; 9 bases match TRBD2. The CDR3 runs 18 residues. The trim removed 0 bases at V and 7 bases at J, leaving 12 bases unmatched. The germline gives CDR1 MNHEY, CDR2 SMNVEV (reference sequence). The CDR3 sequence is CASSLSGRLAGAGGELFF. CDR3 DNA: TGTGCCAGCAGTTTATCGGGCAGATTAGCGGGAGCTGGCGGGGAGCTGTTTTTT.

V usage is TRBV7-2 and J usage is TRBJ1-2; D is unresolved. This CDR3 has 13 residues. Trimming took off 1 base at V and 3 bases at J, with 6 bases between the two ends. CDR1 is SGHTA, CDR2 FQGNSA, per germline. CDR3 in DNA: TGTGCCAGCAGCTTAGGGGTAGACTATGGCTACACCTTC. Its protein product is CASSLGVDYGYTF.

In its sample, this clonotype was seen a few times. V gene TRBV30 combines with J gene TRBJ1-3; D remains ambiguous. The CDR3 is 12 residues long. From germline, CDR1 is GTSNPN and CDR2 SVGIG (reference sequence). Between the trimmed V and J ends, which lost 4 bases and 14 bases, there was a span of 18 bases. This CDR3 is CAWNPRGLSLYF. The DNA of the CDR3 is TGTGCCTGGAACCCTCGGGGTCTAAGTTTATATTTT.